A single sample is the source of the 32 T cell receptor beta chains below, sequenced in a study of response to subunit inactivated influenza vaccine. TCRdb re-derived calls from the RT-PCR reads in MiXCR, one entry per CDR3 protein. The sample has about 190,000 distinct CDR3 sequences, approximately 14% seen once. Sequencing was performed on CD8+ T cells sorted from PBMCs, taken more than 4 days after vaccination. Every receptor here comes from a man over 45 who received an inactivated influenza vaccine.

This clonotype was counted ten times or more. This chain links TRBV6-2 or TRBV6-3 with TRBJ2-1; 7 nucleotides agree with TRBD1. This CDR3 is 16 amino acids long. The germline V gene has CDR1 MNHEY and CDR2 SVGEGT. V trimming: 0 bases; J trimming: 8 bases; junction bases outside the gene matches: 10. Written as DNA, the CDR3 is TGTGCCAGCAGTTACTCGTCACAGGGGTTGTATCATGAGCAGTTCTTC. Translating gives CASSYSSQGLYHEQFF.

This clonotype appeared many times. The CDR3, as DNA: TGTGCCAGCAGCTTTGCAGGGGGAAATGAGCAGTTCTTC. Translation: CASSFAGGNEQFF. The rearrangement uses TRBV5-6 and TRBJ2-1; 7 nucleotides agree with TRBD1. V gave up 2 bases and J gave up 7 bases; unmatched junction bases: 3. Looked up from germline, CDR1 is SGHDT and CDR2 is YYEEEE. The CDR3 runs 13 residues.

Only a few counts were recorded for this clonotype. The chain uses TRBV27 and TRBJ2-1; tentatively, D is TRBD2 (6 bases). The germline V gene has CDR1 MNHEY and CDR2 SMNVEV (reference sequence). Trimming cost V 9 bases and J 0 bases, with 12 bases left between them. The CDR3 is 14 amino acids. The CDR3 region is CASSDYSSYNEQFF. CDR3 nucleotides: TGTGCCAGTTCGGACTACTCCTCCTACAATGAGCAGTTCTTC.

This clonotype was picked up a small number of times. J is TRBJ2-1 and V is TRBV20-1; a weak D match, TRBD2 (5 bases). V was cut by 2 bases and J by 8 bases, with 13 bases left in between. Germline V gene data show CDR1 as DFQATT and CDR2 as SNEGSKA (reference sequence). The CDR3 is 13 residues long. The CDR3 here is CSARSPVGDEQFF. The CDR3 DNA is TGCAGTGCTAGAAGCCCGGTCGGGGATGAGCAGTTCTTC.

V usage is TRBV15 and J usage is TRBJ2-3; 8 positions agree with TRBD2. The CDR3 consists of 14 residues. V lost 7 bases and J lost 0; bases outside the gene matches: 3. From germline, CDR1 is LNHNV and CDR2 YYDKDF (reference sequence). Written as DNA, the CDR3 is TGTGCCACCAAAAAGCGGGAGAGCACAGATACGCAGTATTTT. This translates into CATKKRESTDTQYF.

V gene TRBV4-1 combines with J gene TRBJ2-6; D is unclear. The germline gives CDR1 MGHRA, CDR2 YSYEKL. V dropped 1 base and J dropped 0 bases, with 4 bases sitting between them. The CDR3 sequence is 15 residues long. Here the CDR3 DNA reads TGCGCCAGCAGCCAAGTAGGCTCTGGGGCCAACGTCCTGACTTTC. Translation gives CASSQVGSGANVLTF.

The chain is built from TRBV27 and TRBJ1-1; D ambiguous. The CDR3 loop spans 14 amino acids. V was shortened by 3 bases and J by 3 bases, with 11 bases between the two germline ends. The V gene's germline CDR1 is MNHEY and CDR2 SMNVEV (reference sequence). The CDR3 DNA reads TGTGCCAGCAGTTTTAGCCGATCGGACACTGAAGCTTTCTTT. Protein: CASSFSRSDTEAFF.

There are a few counts of this clonotype. V usage is TRBV5-6 and J usage is TRBJ2-1; perhaps TRBD1 as D (6 bases). In germline, CDR1 is SGHDT, CDR2 YYEEEE. Trimming shortened V by 4 bases and J by 6 bases, and 11 bases separated the two germline ends. CDR3 size: 13 residues. CDR3 sequence (DNA): TGTGCCAGCAGCCAGGGGAGTCCCAATGAGCAGTTCTTC. Protein: CASSQGSPNEQFF.

This clonotype was recorded a few times. The gene calls are TRBV10-3 and TRBJ2-7; D is tentatively TRBD1 or TRBD2 (6 bases each). The V gene's germline CDR1 is ENHRY and CDR2 SYGVKD. Trimming cost V 3 bases and J 0 bases, with 9 bases left between them. This CDR3 region has 14 residues. CDR3 nucleotide sequence: TGTGCCATCAGTGAATCGGGGGCCTCCTACGAGCAGTACTTC. Amino acid sequence: CAISESGASYEQYF.

The chain couples TRBV11-1 to TRBJ2-2; TRBD2 might be the D (6 bases). CDR1 is SGHAT and CDR2 is FQDESV in the germline V gene (reference sequence). V was clipped by 4 bases and J by 3 bases, with 21 bases between them. CDR3 length: 18 residues. For the CDR3, the DNA is TGTGCCAGCAGCTCGGGCGGCGGGGTGGATGGATACACCGGGGAGCTGTTTTTT. It is translated as CASSSGGGVDGYTGELFF.

The chain uses TRBV4-1 and TRBJ2-1; D uncertain. V gave up 2 bases and J gave up 7 bases, with 9 bases separating them. Germline V gene data show CDR1 as MGHRA and CDR2 as YSYEKL. CDR3 size: 13 residues. CDR3 nucleotide sequence: TGCGCCAGCAGCCAATTCCCAGGAAATGAGCAGTTCTTC. Protein product: CASSQFPGNEQFF.

J is TRBJ2-3 and V is TRBV7-2; TRBD1 is a possible D gene (6 bases). V was trimmed by 5 bases and J by 5 bases, leaving 14 bases between them. Germline V gene lookup returns CDR1 SGHTA and CDR2 FQGNSA. This CDR3 has 14 residues. CDR3 in amino acids: CASSPRGGGDTQYF. DNA for the CDR3: TGTGCCAGCAGCCCCAGGGGTGGAGGAGATACGCAGTATTTT. Drawing the rest from reference TRBV7-2 and TRBJ2-3, the complete variable domain is GAGVSQSPSNKVTEKGKDVELRCDPISGHTALYWYRQSLGQGLEFLIYFQGNSAPDKSGLPSDRFSAERTGGSVSTLTIQRTQQEDSAVYLCASSPRGGGDTQYFGPGTRLTVL.

Only a few counts were recorded for this clonotype. The chain combines TRBV11-2 with TRBJ2-1; no clear D. The germline V and J ends were trimmed by 1 base and 7 bases, with 11 bases remaining between them. The CDR3 consists of 14 residues. In germline, CDR1 is SGHAT, CDR2 FQNNGV. This CDR3 is CASSLGNSYNEQFF. CDR3 sequence (DNA): TGTGCCAGCAGCTTAGGTAACAGCTATAATGAGCAGTTCTTC.

The rearrangement links TRBV7-2 to TRBJ1-3; D remains unclear. The CDR3 contains 14 residues. Per the germline V gene, CDR1 is SGHTA and CDR2 is FQGNSA. The V and J ends lost 2 bases and 5 bases respectively, with 10 bases between them. The CDR3 loop reads CASSLSRPRNTIYF. CDR3 nucleotides: TGTGCCAGCAGCTTAAGCAGGCCGAGAAACACCATATATTTT. Using reference TRBV7-2 and TRBJ1-3 for the parts outside the CDR3, the full variable domain is GAGVSQSPSNKVTEKGKDVELRCDPISGHTALYWYRQSLGQGLEFLIYFQGNSAPDKSGLPSDRFSAERTGGSVSTLTIQRTQQEDSAVYLCASSLSRPRNTIYFGEGSWLTVV.

This clonotype was observed a handful of times. V gene TRBV9 combines with J gene TRBJ1-2; D is unclear. The CDR3 has 14 amino acids. Trimming took 0 bases from V and 4 from J, leaving 10 bases between them. Per germline, CDR1 SGDLS and CDR2 YYNGEE. In DNA form, the CDR3 reads TGTGCCAGCAGCGTAGCTAGTGGAGGCTATGGCTACACCTTC. Translating gives CASSVASGGYGYTF.

This clonotype was detected a few times. The chain is built from TRBV10-2 and TRBJ2-5; D could derive from TRBD1 or TRBD2 (5 bases each). This CDR3 spans 14 amino acids. The ends were cut back, 9 bases at V and 1 base at J, with 15 bases in the middle. Germline lookup yields CDR1 WSHSY and CDR2 SAAADI. The CDR3 DNA reads as TGCGCCAGTGGGGACGGAATTTCCCAAGAGACCCAGTACTTC. Protein sequence: CASGDGISQETQYF.

The gene calls are TRBV30 and TRBJ1-2; D is unresolved. The V gene's germline CDR1 is GTSNPN and CDR2 SVGIG (reference sequence). The ends were cut back, 4 bases at V and 4 bases at J, with 13 bases in the middle. This CDR3 contains 13 residues. The CDR3 spells CAWTVGSVYGYTF. CDR3 coding DNA: TGTGCCTGGACTGTAGGGTCCGTCTATGGCTACACCTTC. Variable domain in full (rest from reference TRBV30 and TRBJ1-2): SQTIHQWPATLVQPVGSPLSLECTVEGTSNPNLYWYRQAAGRGLQLLFYSVGIGQISSEVPQNLSASRPQDRQFILSSKKLLLSDSGFYLCAWTVGSVYGYTFGSGTRLTVV.

This clonotype was detected only a few times. This rearrangement joins TRBV2 to TRBJ2-7; the D is unclear. The CDR3 is made up of 14 amino acids. Per the germline V gene, CDR1 is SNHLY and CDR2 is FYNNEI. V gave up 2 bases and J gave up 2 bases, with 10 bases separating them. The chain's CDR3 is CASSENLTPYEQYF. The CDR3 DNA sequence: TGTGCCAGCAGTGAAAACTTAACCCCCTACGAGCAGTACTTC.

As regards this clonotype: One base away lies a much larger clone, so this may be a sequencing read error. The chain employs TRBV6-2 or TRBV6-3 and TRBJ2-7; 10 bases match TRBD2. Germline CDR1 and CDR2: MNHEY and SVGEGT. The CDR3 sequence is 17 residues long. CDR3 amino acids: CAGSRASYGTSVYEQYF. CDR3 coding DNA: TGTGCCGGCAGCCGGGCCTCGTACGGGACTAGCGTTTACGAGCAGTACTTC.

This clonotype was found a few times. The chain recombines TRBV5-5 with TRBJ2-7, with 9 bases lining up with TRBD2. Trimming cost V 5 bases and J 7 bases; bases outside gene matches: 10. The CDR3 is 14 amino acids. Germline V gene lookup returns CDR1 SGHKS and CDR2 YYEKEE (reference sequence). This chain's CDR3 is CASSWTSAYQEQYF. CDR3 DNA: TGTGCCAGCAGTTGGACTAGCGCGTACCAAGAGCAGTACTTC.

This clonotype was seen only a few times. The rearrangement joins TRBV3-1 to TRBJ2-3; D is ambiguous. V was shortened by 5 bases and J by 3 bases, with 18 bases between the two germline ends. The CDR3 consists of 16 residues. CDR1 and CDR2 from the germline V gene are LGHDT and YNNKEL (reference sequence). CDR3 nucleotide sequence: TGTGCCAGCAGCAACACCGACTCAATCAAAACAGATACGCAGTATTTT. It encodes CASSNTDSIKTDTQYF.

The chain has TRBV10-3 and TRBJ2-2; no firm D call. This CDR3 has 14 residues. Germline V gene data show CDR1 as ENHRY and CDR2 as SYGVKD. Between the trimmed V and J ends, which lost 7 bases and 2 bases, there was a span of 11 bases. CDR3 residues: CAITPTDNTGELFF. For the CDR3, the DNA is TGTGCCATCACCCCGACTGACAACACCGGGGAGCTGTTTTTT.

This clonotype appeared a few times. The V call is TRBV7-6, the J call TRBJ2-2; D may be TRBD1 or TRBD2 (6 bases each). The CDR3 totals 15 residues. Germline V gives CDR1 SGHVS, CDR2 FNYEAQ. V was shortened by 7 bases and J by 2 bases, with 14 bases between the two germline ends. The CDR3 DNA reads as TGTGCCAGCATGGCCGGGGGCCCCAACACCGGGGAGCTGTTTTTT. Amino acids: CASMAGGPNTGELFF. The variable domain in full, with the rest retrieved from reference TRBV7-6 and TRBJ2-2, is GAGVSQSPRYKVTKRGQDVALRCDPISGHVSLYWYRQALGQGPEFLTYFNYEAQQDKSGLPNDRFSAERPEGSISTLTIQRTEQRDSAMYRCASMAGGPNTGELFFGEGSRLTVL.

This clonotype was counted between two and nine times. This CDR3 is CASSFERGDTDTQYF. CDR3 DNA: TGTGCCAGCAGCTTTGAGCGGGGGGACACAGATACGCAGTATTTT. The chain has TRBV7-9 and TRBJ2-3, with 9 nucleotides matching TRBD2. CDR1 is SEHNR and CDR2 is FQNEAQ in the germline V gene (reference sequence). V shed 3 bases, J shed 2 bases, and the junction held 3 bases outside the gene matches. This CDR3 spans 15 amino acids. Looking up the rest from reference TRBV7-9 and TRBJ2-3 gives the full variable domain: DTGVSQNPRHKITKRGQNVTFRCDPISEHNRLYWYRQTLGQGPEFLTYFQNEAQLEKSRLLSDRFSAERPKGSFSTLEIQRTEQGDSAMYLCASSFERGDTDTQYFGPGTRLTVL.

This sequence joins TRBV24-1 and TRBJ1-2; 7 bases are shared with TRBD1. After removal of 9 bases from V and 3 bases from J, the junction contained 6 bases not matched to a gene. There are 13 residues in the CDR3. Germline loops: CDR1 KGHDR, CDR2 SFDVKD. In DNA form, the CDR3 reads TGTGCCACCGCAGGGGGACGGGACTATGGCTACACCTTC. Its translation is CATAGGRDYGYTF.

This clonotype was seen only a few times. The chain recombines TRBV12-3 or TRBV12-4 with TRBJ2-1; 10 bases map to TRBD1. The CDR3 spans 16 residues. V lost 6 bases and J lost 0; bases outside the gene matches: 5. The CDR3 region is CASSGGQGPSYNEQFF. DNA for the CDR3: TGTGCCAGCAGCGGGGGACAGGGGCCCTCCTACAATGAGCAGTTCTTC.

This clonotype was recorded many times. The gene calls are TRBV7-9 and TRBJ2-1; D is perhaps TRBD1 (6 bases). Germline V lookup: CDR1 SEHNR, CDR2 FQNEAQ (reference sequence). CDR3 size: 12 residues. V lost 5 bases, J lost 15 bases, and 17 bases lay in between. CDR3 region: CASSQGPPEGFF. The CDR3 region has the DNA TGTGCCAGCAGCCAGGGGCCTCCAGAGGGGTTCTTC.

The sample holds a few counts of this clonotype. The genes are TRBV15 and TRBJ2-7; D remains unclear. The CDR3 runs to 14 residues. CDR1 LNHNV and CDR2 YYDKDF come from the germline V gene (reference sequence). Trimming removed 1 base at V and 3 bases at J, with 10 bases between. CDR3 DNA sequence: TGTGCCACCAGCAGAGTTCAGGCAGACTACGAGCAGTACTTC. This encodes CATSRVQADYEQYF.

This chain uses TRBV27 with TRBJ2-2; TRBD1 matches 7 bases. The junction had 14 bases not matched to a gene; V was cut back by 5 bases and J by 5 bases. This CDR3 spans 17 amino acids. Germline CDR1 is MNHEY and CDR2 is SMNVEV (reference sequence). The chain's CDR3 is CASSPTAWGQRTGELFF. The CDR3 DNA follows: TGTGCCAGCAGTCCTACTGCGTGGGGACAGAGAACCGGGGAGCTGTTTTTT.

This chain uses TRBV7-6 with TRBJ2-7; 7 nucleotides line up with TRBD2. The germline V gene has CDR1 SGHVS and CDR2 FNYEAQ. The CDR3 has 15 residues. The V gene end was trimmed by 1 base and the J gene end by 3 bases; junction bases not matched to a gene: 6. The chain's CDR3 is CASSLDAGVNYEQYF. CDR3 nucleotides: TGTGCCAGCAGCTTAGATGCGGGGGTCAACTACGAGCAGTACTTC.

This clonotype occurred a few times. V gene TRBV3-1 combines with J gene TRBJ2-7; 9 nucleotides align to TRBD2. This CDR3 spans 15 amino acids. Germline lookup yields CDR1 LGHDT and CDR2 YNNKEL (reference sequence). The V segment lost 0 bases and the J segment 5 bases; nucleotides outside the gene matches: 5. Here the CDR3 DNA reads TGTGCCAGCAGCCAAGATGCGGGGGGGCCGAACGAGCAGTACTTC. Amino acid sequence: CASSQDAGGPNEQYF.

This clonotype showed up just a few times. V usage is TRBV7-3 and J usage is TRBJ2-1; 13 bases align to TRBD2. This CDR3 has 17 residues. V lost 5 bases to trimming and J lost 5 bases; unmatched junction nucleotides: 9. Germline values: CDR1 SGHTA, CDR2 FQGTGA. The CDR3 loop is CASSPVPTSGRDNEQFF. In DNA form, the CDR3 reads TGTGCCAGCAGCCCGGTCCCAACTAGCGGGAGGGACAATGAGCAGTTCTTC.